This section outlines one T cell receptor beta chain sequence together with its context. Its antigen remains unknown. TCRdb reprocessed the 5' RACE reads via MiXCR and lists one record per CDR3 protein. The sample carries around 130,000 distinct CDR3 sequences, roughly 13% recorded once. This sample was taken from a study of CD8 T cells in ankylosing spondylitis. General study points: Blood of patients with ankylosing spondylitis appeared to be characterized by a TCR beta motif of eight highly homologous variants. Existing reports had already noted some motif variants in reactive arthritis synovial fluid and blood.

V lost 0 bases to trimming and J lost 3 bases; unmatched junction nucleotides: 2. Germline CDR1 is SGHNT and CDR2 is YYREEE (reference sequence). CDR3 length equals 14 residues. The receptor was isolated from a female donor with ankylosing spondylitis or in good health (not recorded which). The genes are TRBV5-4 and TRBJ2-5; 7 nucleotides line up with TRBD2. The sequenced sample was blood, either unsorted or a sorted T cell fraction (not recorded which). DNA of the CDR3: TGTGCCAGCAGCTTGGGCGGGGGTGAAGAGACCCAGTACTTC. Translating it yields CASSLGGGEETQYF.